This T cell receptor (beta chain) was identified in a study of blood T cell repertoires in COVID-19. Per the authors' pipeline: Reference gene primer amplification gave estimated nucleated cell counts. Data came from immunoSEQ multiplex PCR; TCRdb stores just in-frame clones and leaves some out. V, J and clone size reflect that table, while D and trimming were determined from the DNA. The table lists some 180,000 clones, 75% to 90% of them singletons. Germline CDR1 reads SGHRS; CDR2 reads YFSETQ. Trimming shortened V by 0 bases and J by 3 bases, and 13 bases separated the two germline ends. The CDR3 is 15 amino acids.

The source is a woman between 55 and 75 years old with acute or convalescent COVID-19. The sequencing input was peripheral blood. V is TRBV5-1 and J is TRBJ2-7, with unresolved D. The DNA for the CDR3 is TGCGCCAGCAGCTTGGTTCGGGTACCTGGCTACGAGCAGTACTTC. It encodes CASSLVRVPGYEQYF.